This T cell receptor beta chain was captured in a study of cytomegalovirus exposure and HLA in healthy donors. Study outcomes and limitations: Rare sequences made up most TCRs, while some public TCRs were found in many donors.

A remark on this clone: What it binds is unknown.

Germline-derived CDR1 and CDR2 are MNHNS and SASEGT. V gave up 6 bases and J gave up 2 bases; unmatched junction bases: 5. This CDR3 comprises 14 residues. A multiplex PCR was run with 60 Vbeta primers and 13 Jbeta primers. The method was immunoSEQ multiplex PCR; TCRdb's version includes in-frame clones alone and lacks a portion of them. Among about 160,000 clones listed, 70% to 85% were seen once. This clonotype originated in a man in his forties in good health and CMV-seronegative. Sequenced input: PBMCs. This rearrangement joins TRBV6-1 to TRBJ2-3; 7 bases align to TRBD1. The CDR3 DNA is TGTGCCAGCAGGGGGGACAGACTCACAGATACGCAGTATTTT. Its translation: CASRGDRLTDTQYF.